The source of this T cell receptor (beta chain) is a study of shared clonotypes between healthy human individuals. In the study overall: Three plates each covered CD4 naive and memory; CD8 naive two, CD8 memory one.

In the source study's methods: Filtering of immunoSEQ junctional sequences could not match full-length read filtering. Clones were read by immunoSEQ multiplex PCR, and TCRdb kept only the in-frame ones, dropping some. D and trimming were read from the DNA, whereas the V and J calls and clone size are those reported in that table. The data show 850,000 to 1,100,000 clones, approximately 80% seen once. General study findings and limits: Sharing across four donors was highest in naive CD4 (around 5%) and lowest in memory CD8 (roughly 0.4%). Rarefaction demonstrated incomplete sorted-subset sequencing despite large depth.

With 6 bases removed from V and 5 bases from J, the gap between germline ends came to 9 bases. The V gene's germline CDR1 is DFQATT and CDR2 SNEGSKA (reference sequence). CDR3 size: 11 residues. This clone was detected only once. Its antigen remains unidentified. The chain employs TRBV20-1 and TRBJ2-3; the D gene is possibly TRBD1 (6 bases). The sequenced sample was memory CD4+ T cells from PBMCs. Subset noted: CD45RA-negative fraction. The TCR was taken from a man aged 18 to 30 in good health. Some clones in this sample may be carry-over from other donors' samples. Written as DNA, the CDR3 is TGCAGTGCAAGACAGGTAGATACGCAGTATTTT. It is translated as CSARQVDTQYF.